This TCR beta chain was sequenced for a study of shared clonotypes between healthy human individuals. Overall study: CD4 naive and memory got three plates each, CD8 naive two, CD8 memory one. Study results and limitations: Some clonotypes were shared by all four sorted-subset donors, while others were not shared. The non-shared ones had lower generation probabilities than the shared ones. Despite large depth, sorted-subset datasets appeared incompletely sequenced. Approximately 4.6% of naive CD4 clonotypes were shared across a few donors.

Generated by immunoSEQ multiplex PCR, the TCRdb table keeps only in-frame clones and is missing some. The sample lists roughly 2.1 million clones; around 93% were seen once. This clone appeared a single time. Its antigen is not known. The junction does not match germline at one end; this may be a read error. The naive CD8 fraction comprised CD45RO-negative cells positively selected for CCR7 and excluded terminally differentiated effector memory CD45RA+ cells. This CDR3 has 17 amino acids. Germline CDR1 is MNHEY and CDR2 is SMNVEV (reference sequence). The clonotype originates from a man aged 18 to 29 in good health. Some clones in this sample may be carry-over from other donors' samples. The J gene is TRBJ1-5, the V gene TRBV27; the D gene is possibly TRBD1 (5 bases). The material sequenced was naive CD8+ T cells from PBMCs. CDR3 coding DNA: TGTGCCAGCAGCTTATACGGGACGGTCGTTAGCAATCAGCCCCAGCATTTT. Its translation is CASSLYGTVVSNQPQHF.